Presented here are 12 T cell receptor beta chains from one specimen sequenced in a study of PD-1 blockade in classical Hodgkin lymphoma. TCRdb keeps only in-frame clones here, not all; method: immunoSEQ multiplex PCR. The top ten clones hold around 6.5% of a sample with 50,000 or so clones, approximately 86% of them seen once. Documented time point: cycle 4 day 1 (C4D1), after more than five weeks of nivolumab. Exposure to brentuximab vedotin varied, and each patient had relapsed following autologous stem cell transplantation. The sequencing used peripheral blood mononuclear cells (PBMCs), collected before the fourth cycle of nivolumab. These receptors all stem from a human donor with classical Hodgkin lymphoma.

This clone has only one observation. The chain combines TRBV10-2 with TRBJ2-5; 11 bases are a match to TRBD2. V was pared by 6 bases and J by 5 bases, with 11 bases of the junction left unmatched. CDR1 and CDR2 from the germline V gene are WSHSY and SAAADI. The CDR3 extends over 16 amino acids. The CDR3 region has the DNA TGCGCCAGCAGGGGGCCTAGCGGGGGGCCCGGGGAGACCCAGTACTTC. Amino acids: CASRGPSGGPGETQYF.

This clone has just one count. CDR3 bases: TGTGCCAGCAGCGCCCGGACAGGAAGGAACACTGAAGCTTTCTTT. Translated: CASSARTGRNTEAFF. The genes are TRBV9 and TRBJ1-1, with 7 bases that match TRBD1. The CDR3 is 15 amino acids. V lost 3 bases and J lost 1; bases outside the gene matches: 6. Germline V lookup: CDR1 SGDLS, CDR2 YYNGEE.

This chain uses TRBV4-3 with TRBJ1-1; no clear D gene. Germline-derived CDR1 and CDR2 are LGHNA and YSLEER. The ends were cut back, 1 base at V and 3 bases at J, with 18 bases in the middle. The length of the CDR3 is 17 residues. The CDR3 coding sequence is TGCGCCAGCAGCCAAGGTCGGCGATCCACTGTGGACACTGAAGCTTTCTTT. Translated, it gives CASSQGRRSTVDTEAFF.

The rearrangement uses TRBV27 and TRBJ2-7; D gene uncertain. The CDR3 runs 13 residues. Trimming took off 0 bases at V and 5 bases at J, with 8 bases between the two ends. Germline V gives CDR1 MNHEY, CDR2 SMNVEV (reference sequence). The DNA of the CDR3 is TGTGCCAGCAGTTTATCCTTAGTTAACGAGCAGTACTTC. It yields the protein CASSLSLVNEQYF.

The genes are TRBV27 and TRBJ2-4, with TRBD1 matching over 9 bases. Germline trimming cut 5 bases from V and 5 bases from J; bases unmatched to any gene: 13. The CDR3 runs to 17 residues. Germline values: CDR1 MNHEY, CDR2 SMNVEV (reference sequence). In nucleotides, the CDR3 is TGTGCCAGCAGTCAGTACAGGGGGCTAGGAACCCAAAACATTCAGTACTTC. Encoded protein: CASSQYRGLGTQNIQYF.

This clone was picked up one time. The chain is built from TRBV2 and TRBJ2-7; 9 nucleotides line up with TRBD2. This CDR3 contains 14 residues. J was trimmed by 1 base and V by 4 bases; bases with no gene match: 2. Germline values: CDR1 SNHLY, CDR2 FYNNEI. CDR3 region: CASSVAGGSYEQYF. DNA of the CDR3: TGTGCCAGCAGTGTTGCGGGAGGGTCCTACGAGCAGTACTTC.

This chain's CDR3 is CASSPRTKRTTDTQYF. DNA for the CDR3: TGTGCCAGCAGCCCGCGGACCAAAAGGACCACAGATACGCAGTATTTT. The chain uses TRBV11-2 and TRBJ2-3; D call uncertain. V gave up 5 bases and J gave up 2 bases, with 17 bases separating them. From germline, CDR1 is SGHAT and CDR2 FQNNGV. The CDR3 is 16 amino acids.

CDR3 protein: CASSKVRAGTGPMNYGYTF. CDR3 nucleotide sequence: TGTGCCAGCAGCAAAGTCCGAGCAGGGACAGGACCTATGAACTATGGCTACACCTTC. The genes are TRBV21-1 and TRBJ1-2; the DNA was not compared with TRBD1, the D call given in the table. TRBV21-1 is listed as a pseudogene. The CDR3 is made up of 19 amino acids.

J is TRBJ2-2 and V is TRBV4-1; no reliable D call. Deletions cut 0 bases from V and 4 bases from J, with 9 bases between. Per the germline V gene, CDR1 is MGHRA and CDR2 is YSYEKL. The CDR3 extends over 15 amino acids. The CDR3 spells CASSQETLTTGELFF. The CDR3 DNA sequence: TGCGCCAGCAGCCAAGAGACCCTCACCACCGGGGAGCTGTTTTTT.

The rearrangement joins TRBV5-1 to TRBJ2-7, with TRBD1 as a possible D gene (6 bases). Germline CDR1 SGHRS, CDR2 YFSETQ. The V and J ends lost 0 bases and 3 bases respectively, with 10 bases between them. The CDR3 spans 14 residues. CDR3 sequence reads: CASSLGGQGYEQYF. The CDR3 coding sequence is TGCGCCAGCAGCTTGGGGGGGCAGGGCTACGAGCAGTACTTC.

This chain connects TRBV5-4 to TRBJ2-3; D remains unclear. This CDR3 has 11 residues. The V end was cut by 3 bases, the J end by 3 bases, with 2 bases between. Germline values: CDR1 SGHNT, CDR2 YYREEE (reference sequence). The CDR3: CASSYTDTQYF. CDR3 sequence (DNA): TGTGCCAGCAGCTATACAGATACGCAGTATTTT.

The V call is TRBV5-1, the J call TRBJ2-7, with 9 bases fitting TRBD1. Germline-derived CDR1 and CDR2 are SGHRS and YFSETQ. J gave up 5 bases and V 4 bases, and 10 bases lay outside the gene matches. The CDR3 is made up of 15 amino acids. CDR3 coding DNA: TGCGCCAGCAGCGTTCTGGGACAGGGAACCCACGAGCAGTACTTC. This encodes CASSVLGQGTHEQYF.